Listed below are T cell receptor beta chains from one sample, sequenced in a study of regulatory T cells. TCRdb keeps only in-frame clones here, not all; method: immunoSEQ multiplex PCR. This table has over 25,000 clones, over 90% appearing once. The material sequenced was conventional CD4+ T cells sorted from blood. The receptors come from a child aged 2-9 years with CD3G deficiency. Both conserved end residues are part of each CDR3. A D gene is named only where the DNA matches it firmly. Size is stated for part of the rows, as once, few or many counts, or as a class when the clone is expanded.

J gene	V gene	clone size	D gene	CDR3 protein	CDR3 DNA
TRBJ2-1	TRBV6-1	-	TRBD2	CASSEGTSGSVGQFF	TGTGCCAGCAGTGAAGGGACTAGCGGGAGCGTGGGGCAGTTCTTC
TRBJ2-4	TRBV5-1	-	TRBD2	CASSATGEGIQYF	TGCGCCAGCAGCGCTACTGGGGAGGGCATTCAGTACTTC
TRBJ2-3	TRBV10-3	-	-	CAIKNRASTDTQYF	TGTGCCATCAAGAACAGGGCTAGCACAGATACGCAGTATTTT
TRBJ2-3	TRBV27	-	TRBD1	CASRGQGPDTQYF	TGTGCCAGCAGAGGACAGGGTCCAGATACGCAGTATTTT
TRBJ2-5	TRBV19	-	-	CAQQAIQETQYF	TGTGCCCAACAGGCGATCCAAGAGACCCAGTACTTC
TRBJ2-7	TRBV11-1	-	-	CASSRAPTAGYEQYF	TGTGCCAGCAGCCGCGCTCCCACAGCGGGCTACGAGCAGTACTTC
TRBJ1-1	TRBV6-6	-	-	CASSWRGNTEAFF	TGTGCCAGCAGTTGGCGGGGGAACACTGAAGCTTTCTTT
TRBJ1-6	TRBV5-6	-	-	CASSLPAAGDSPLHF	TGTGCCAGCAGCTTGCCCGCGGCTGGGGATTCACCCCTCCACTTT
TRBJ2-7	TRBV6-1	-	TRBD1	CASSARTGGYEQYF	TGTGCCAGCAGTGCCCGGACAGGGGGCTACGAGCAGTACTTC
TRBJ2-3	TRBV28	-	-	CASSLLMRPQYF	TGTGCCAGCAGCCTCCTCATGCGTCCGCAGTATTTT
TRBJ2-2	TRBV5-1	-	-	CASSLLDPGELFF	TGCGCCAGCAGCTTGTTGGATCCCGGGGAGCTGTTTTTT
TRBJ2-7	TRBV28	-	-	CASRIGDGDYEQYF	TGTGCCAGCAGGATCGGGGACGGTGACTACGAGCAGTACTTC
TRBJ1-1	TRBV28	-	-	CASSGSSTGRGNTEAFF	TGTGCCAGCAGTGGATCCAGTACAGGGAGGGGGAACACTGAAGCTTTCTTT
TRBJ2-3	TRBV5-1	-	TRBD2	CASSPGAGGITDTQYF	TGCGCCAGCAGTCCTGGTGCGGGAGGGATCACAGATACGCAGTATTTT
TRBJ2-7	TRBV28	-	-	CASSFRQLGEQYF	TGTGCCAGCAGTTTCAGACAGCTCGGCGAGCAGTACTTC
TRBJ2-3	TRBV28	-	TRBD2	CASSFSAGGTQYF	TGTGCCAGCAGTTTTTCCGCGGGAGGGACGCAGTATTTT
TRBJ1-2	TRBV7-9	-	-	CASSPPGPLGYTF	TGTGCCAGCAGCCCTCCGGGACCGCTTGGCTACACCTTC
TRBJ2-2	TRBV5-1	-	-	CASSLPPGELFF	TGCGCCAGCAGCTTGCCCCCCGGGGAGCTGTTTTTT
TRBJ2-6	TRBV28	-	TRBD1	CASSFVRFRGTDLTGANVLTF	TGTGCCAGCAGTTTCGTAAGGTTTAGGGGGACAGACCTAACTGGGGCCAACGTCCTGACTTTC
TRBJ1-2	TRBV6-6	-	-	CASSYGYTAFNGYTF	TGTGCCAGCAGTTACGGGTATACAGCTTTCAATGGCTACACCTTC
TRBJ2-5	TRBV28	-	TRBD1	CASSAAGTGGQETQYF	TGTGCCAGCAGTGCCGCCGGGACAGGGGGGCAAGAGACCCAGTACTTC
TRBJ1-5	TRBV11-3	-	-	CASSYHHRDSNQPQHF	TGTGCCAGCAGCTACCATCACCGGGACAGCAATCAGCCCCAGCATTTT
TRBJ1-2	TRBV6-1	few	-	CASRKNYGYTF	TGTGCCAGCAGGAAGAACTATGGCTACACCTTC
TRBJ2-5	TRBV28	-	TRBD1	CASRTGLQETQYF	TGTGCCAGCCGGACAGGGCTCCAAGAGACCCAGTACTTC
TRBJ2-7	TRBV7-2	-	-	CASSLAGTWIYEQYF	TGTGCCAGCAGCTTAGCGGGGACATGGATCTACGAGCAGTACTTC
TRBJ1-1	TRBV20-1	-	-	CSAQANTEAFF	TGCAGTGCCCAGGCGAACACTGAAGCTTTCTTT
TRBJ2-1	TRBV28	-	TRBD1	CASSAGTGMYNEQFF	TGTGCCAGCAGTGCCGGGACAGGGATGTACAATGAGCAGTTCTTC
TRBJ2-2	TRBV5-1	once	-	CASSLGPGLSTGELFF	TGCGCCAGCAGCTTGGGACCGGGGCTCTCCACCGGGGAGCTGTTTTTT
TRBJ2-3	TRBV10-3	-	-	CATAGLLTDTQYF	TGTGCCACCGCGGGACTCCTCACAGATACGCAGTATTTT
TRBJ2-1	TRBV28	-	-	CASSNGIYNEQFF	TGTGCCAGCAGTAACGGGATCTACAATGAGCAGTTCTTC
TRBJ1-2	TRBV28	-	-	CASSFSVGYGYTF	TGTGCCAGCAGCTTCTCGGTAGGCTATGGCTACACCTTC
TRBJ2-3	TRBV5-1	-	-	CASSLDRADTQYF	TGCGCCAGCAGCTTGGACAGGGCGGATACGCAGTATTTT
TRBJ1-4	TRBV11-2	-	-	CASRPGQIPATNEKLFF	TGTGCCAGCAGACCCGGACAGATACCCGCAACTAATGAAAAACTGTTTTTT
TRBJ2-3	TRBV7-9	-	-	CASSKGMDSSTDTQYF	TGTGCCAGCAGCAAGGGAATGGATTCTAGCACAGATACGCAGTATTTT
TRBJ2-5	TRBV10-3	-	-	CAISDSGETQYF	TGTGCCATCAGTGACTCCGGGGAGACCCAGTACTTC
TRBJ2-2	TRBV7-6	-	-	CASSPLAGTLRNTGELFF	TGTGCCAGCAGCCCCTTGGCGGGGACCCTACGAAACACCGGGGAGCTGTTTTTT
TRBJ2-3	TRBV5-1	-	-	CASSLGQIGDTQYF	TGCGCCAGCAGCTTAGGACAGATTGGGGATACGCAGTATTTT
TRBJ2-7	TRBV28	-	-	CASRAHGSFEQYF	TGTGCCAGCAGGGCTCATGGGAGCTTTGAGCAGTACTTC
TRBJ1-1	TRBV6-1	-	-	CASSVVGGTEAFF	TGTGCCAGCAGTGTAGTGGGGGGCACTGAAGCTTTCTTT
TRBJ2-7	TRBV6-4	-	-	CASSDSSRRTIYEQYF	TGTGCCAGCAGTGACTCATCCAGGCGGACTATCTACGAGCAGTACTTC
TRBJ1-1	TRBV6-6	-	-	CASSYKGGITEAFF	TGTGCCAGCAGTTACAAGGGCGGGATCACTGAAGCTTTCTTT
TRBJ2-1	TRBV5-1	-	TRBD2	CASSPGTRRGDEQFF	TGCGCCAGCAGCCCTGGGACTAGGAGGGGGGATGAGCAGTTCTTC
TRBJ2-3	TRBV28	-	-	CASSWMDRTDTQYF	TGTGCCAGCAGTTGGATGGACCGCACAGATACGCAGTATTTT
TRBJ1-2	TRBV21-1	-	-	CASSKGGRGPSYTF	TGTGCCAGCAGCAAAGGAGGAAGGGGTCCCAGTTACACCTTC
TRBJ2-2	TRBV28	-	-	CASRNRITGELFF	TGTGCCAGCAGGAACAGGATCACCGGGGAGCTGTTTTTT
TRBJ1-2	TRBV28	-	TRBD1	CASSFPGTGNYGYTF	TGTGCCAGCAGTTTCCCCGGGACAGGGAACTATGGCTACACCTTC
TRBJ2-7	TRBV28	-	TRBD1	CASSQYIRTGRLPYEQYF	TGTGCCAGCAGTCAGTATATACGGACAGGGAGGCTCCCCTACGAGCAGTACTTC
TRBJ2-7	TRBV18	once	-	CASSLGRASRNEQYF	TGTGCCAGCTCACTCGGCAGGGCTAGCCGCAACGAGCAGTACTTC
TRBJ2-7	TRBV5-1	-	TRBD1	CASSLLTGGQSEQYF	TGCGCCAGCAGCCTCTTGACAGGGGGTCAGTCGGAGCAGTACTTC
TRBJ2-7	TRBV28	-	-	CASSSSGTPRSYEQYF	TGTGCCAGCAGTTCCTCCGGGACTCCCCGCTCCTACGAGCAGTACTTC
TRBJ1-1	TRBV28	-	-	CASSKIRDTEAFF	TGTGCCAGCAGTAAGATCAGGGACACTGAAGCTTTCTTT
TRBJ1-2	TRBV28	few	TRBD1	CASSSRDSYGYTF	TGTGCCAGCAGTTCGCGGGACAGCTATGGCTACACCTTC